The 27 T cell receptor beta chains below all came from one sample that was sequenced in a study of T cell repertoires in cytomegalovirus infection. One entry per CDR3 protein, called by TCRdb with MiXCR from the reads. The sample has 600,000 to 800,000 distinct CDR3 sequences, less than 25% seen once. The sequencing sample was made of CD8+ T cells from PBMCs. These receptors came from a human donor in good health (CMV status not recorded). Some clones in this sample may be carry-over from other donors' samples.

This chain connects TRBV29-1 to TRBJ2-1; tentatively, D is TRBD1 or TRBD2 (5 bases each). The germline gives CDR1 SQVTM, CDR2 ANQGSEA. This CDR3 is 16 amino acids long. The germline V and J ends were trimmed by 1 base and 5 bases, with 18 bases remaining between them. The CDR3 protein is CSVEGNGAGRDNEQFF. The CDR3 DNA is TGCAGCGTTGAAGGGAACGGGGCAGGGCGCGACAATGAGCAGTTCTTC.

This chain links TRBV7-9 with TRBJ2-1; a possible D gene is TRBD2 (6 bases). In germline, CDR1 is SEHNR, CDR2 FQNEAQ (reference sequence). The ends were cut back, 8 bases at V and 9 bases at J, with 17 bases in the middle. The CDR3 has 13 amino acids. In DNA form, the CDR3 reads TGTGCCAGCTTCGCCGGCCTCGGGGGTGAGCAGTTCTTC. It specifies CASFAGLGGEQFF.

This clonotype was observed a few times. The rearrangement uses TRBV29-1 and TRBJ1-6, with TRBD1 matching over 7 bases. This CDR3 region has 15 residues. Germline lookup yields CDR1 SQVTM and CDR2 ANQGSEA. The junction had 9 bases not matched to a gene; V was cut back by 4 bases and J by 6 bases. This CDR3 is CSVGAGGQINSPLHF. CDR3 coding DNA: TGCAGCGTTGGGGCTGGGGGACAGATTAATTCACCCCTCCACTTT.

This clonotype was seen a handful of times. The chain couples TRBV10-3 to TRBJ2-7, with TRBD1 matching 8 bases. This CDR3 has 13 residues. V gave up 6 bases and J gave up 6 bases; unmatched junction bases: 7. Germline CDR1 ENHRY, CDR2 SYGVKD. CDR3 DNA: TGTGCCATCAGGACAGGGGATCAAGGCGAGCAGTACGTC. Protein: CAIRTGDQGEQYV.

This clonotype was counted many times. This rearrangement joins TRBV11-3 to TRBJ2-3, with a tentative D call TRBD1 (5 bases). Deletions cut 5 bases from V and 3 bases from J, with 18 bases between. The germline gives CDR1 SGHNT, CDR2 YENEEA. The CDR3 sequence is 16 residues long. CDR3 DNA sequence: TGTGCCAGCAGCCCCCCCCAGGGTAGTGGAACAGATACGCAGTATTTT. Its translation: CASSPPQGSGTDTQYF.

This clonotype has a handful of counts. The V and J genes are TRBV7-3 and TRBJ2-3; 11 nucleotides align to TRBD2. The CDR3 runs 16 residues. CDR1 is SGHTA, CDR2 FQGTGA, per germline. V lost 5 bases, J lost 6 bases, and 10 bases stayed unmatched. The CDR3 spells CASSPLAGGFLDTQYF. The CDR3 nucleotides read TGTGCCAGCAGCCCGCTAGCGGGGGGTTTTTTGGATACGCAGTATTTT.

This clonotype was observed a few times. V and J are TRBV20-1 and TRBJ1-5, with D unresolved. Germline CDR1 reads DFQATT; CDR2 reads SNEGSKA (reference sequence). Trimming removed 2 bases at V and 2 bases at J, with 19 bases between. This CDR3 is 17 amino acids long. This CDR3 is CSARHSSNSLGNQPQHF. Written as DNA, the CDR3 is TGCAGTGCTAGACATTCTTCGAATAGTTTAGGCAATCAGCCCCAGCATTTT.

This clonotype was counted at least ten times. This sequence joins TRBV7-9 and TRBJ1-2, with a weak D call TRBD1 (5 bases). From germline, CDR1 is SEHNR and CDR2 FQNEAQ (reference sequence). The CDR3 contains 15 residues. Trimming removed 1 base at V and 6 bases at J, with 15 bases between. CDR3 bases: TGTGCCAGCAGCTTAGGACACAGGTCTCCGGATGGCTACACCTTC. It yields the protein CASSLGHRSPDGYTF.

This clonotype was seen just once. The genes are TRBV29-1 and TRBJ2-5, with TRBD1 matching 7 bases. With 6 bases clipped from V and 1 base from J, the junction kept 11 bases outside the gene matches. Germline-derived CDR1 and CDR2 are SQVTM and ANQGSEA. The CDR3 contains 15 residues. CDR3 sequence: CSVITGQAIQETQYF. The CDR3 bases are TGCAGCGTCATTACAGGACAGGCGATCCAAGAGACCCAGTACTTC.

On this clonotype: Its ends do not fully match the called genes, so a read error is possible. The chain carries TRBV5-6 and TRBJ1-6, with D tentatively TRBD1 (5 bases). This CDR3 contains 16 residues. Germline V gene data show CDR1 as SGHDT and CDR2 as YYEEEE. In DNA, the CDR3 is TGTGCCAGCAGCTCCGCGGGGACCTCCTATAATTCATCCCTCCACTTT. It codes for CASSSAGTSYNSSLHF. Variable domain in full (rest from reference TRBV5-6 and TRBJ1-6): DAGVTQSPTHLIKTRGQQVTLRCSPKSGHDTVSWYQQALGQGPQFIFQYYEEEERQRGNFPDRFSGHQFPNYSSELNVNALLLGDSALYLCASSSAGTSYNSSLHFGNGTRLTVT.

This clonotype was observed a few times. This chain uses TRBV7-8 with TRBJ2-7; D is ambiguous. The germline V gene has CDR1 SGHVS and CDR2 FQNEAQ. The CDR3 totals 11 residues. Trimming took off 5 bases at V and 7 bases at J, with 9 bases between the two ends. The DNA for the CDR3 is TGTGCCAGCAGCCTCACCAGAGAGCAGTACGTC. Its translation is CASSLTREQYV.

The V and J genes are TRBV6-1 and TRBJ2-3; 11 bases fit TRBD2. J gave up 6 bases and V 6 bases, and 11 bases lay outside the gene matches. This CDR3 region has 16 residues. Germline V gene sequence: CDR1 MNHNS, CDR2 SASEGT. Here the CDR3 reads CASSDKTSGVRDTQYF. CDR3 nucleotides: TGTGCCAGCAGCGACAAGACTAGCGGGGTCCGGGATACGCAGTATTTT.

The gene calls are TRBV28 and TRBJ2-7; D perhaps matches TRBD2 (6 bases). Germline lookup yields CDR1 MDHEN and CDR2 SYDVKM. Trimming shortened V by 5 bases and J by 7 bases, and 18 bases separated the two germline ends. The length of the CDR3 is 14 residues. The chain's CDR3 is CASSTRDFLGEQYV. The CDR3 nucleotides are TGTGCCAGCAGTACCCGGGACTTCTTGGGGGAGCAGTACGTC.

V and J are TRBV7-9 and TRBJ2-7, with D hard to call. The CDR3 covers 13 residues. The germline V gene encodes CDR1 SEHNR and CDR2 FQNEAQ (reference sequence). Trimming took 5 bases from V and 7 from J, leaving 15 bases between them. The DNA of the CDR3 is TGTGCCAGCAGCCGTCCGGACCTTTTGGAGCAGTACGTC. It encodes CASSRPDLLEQYV.

In its sample, this clonotype was seen many times. The chain has TRBV7-6 and TRBJ1-2; 7 positions match TRBD1. Per the germline V gene, CDR1 is SGHVS and CDR2 is FNYEAQ. V gave up 2 bases and J gave up 1 base; unmatched junction bases: 4. The CDR3 consists of 15 residues. The CDR3 sequence is CASSLMTGINYGYTF. CDR3 nucleotides: TGTGCCAGCAGCTTAATGACAGGGATTAACTATGGCTACACCTTC.

This clonotype occurred a few times. The genes are TRBV27 and TRBJ2-7; 8 bases map to TRBD1. CDR1 and CDR2 from the germline V gene are MNHEY and SMNVEV (reference sequence). This CDR3 contains 15 residues. The V gene end was trimmed by 4 bases and the J gene end by 5 bases; junction bases not matched to a gene: 10. In DNA, the CDR3 is TGTGCCAGCAGTTGGCAGGGGGCTCGAGCCGACGAGCAGTACTTC. Its translation is CASSWQGARADEQYF.

Concerning this clonotype itself: This likely comes from a read error, as the CDR3 has no conserved phenylalanine or tryptophan at its end. V and J are TRBV14 and TRBJ2-7; D tentatively reads TRBD1 or TRBD2 (7 bases each). Trimming cost V 4 bases and J 4 bases, with 14 bases left between them. The V gene's germline CDR1 is SGHDN and CDR2 FVKESK. The CDR3 runs to 14 residues. CDR3 amino acids: CASSPSGGAYEQYS. CDR3 in DNA: TGTGCCAGCAGCCCATCAGGGGGGGCATACGAGCAGTACTCC.

There are a few counts of this clonotype. This chain uses TRBV28 with TRBJ2-2; D unresolved. CDR3 length: 15 residues. Germline V gene data show CDR1 as MDHEN and CDR2 as SYDVKM. Trimming took 4 bases from V and 6 from J, leaving 15 bases between them. This chain's CDR3 is CASSSRLRWAGELFF. Here the CDR3 DNA reads TGTGCCAGCAGTTCTCGGCTAAGGTGGGCCGGGGAGCTGTTTTTT. The entire variable domain, with the rest obtained from reference TRBV28 and TRBJ2-2, is as follows: DVKVTQSSRYLVKRTGEKVFLECVQDMDHENMFWYRQDPGLGLRLIYFSYDVKMKEKGDIPEGYSVSREKKERFSLILESASTNQTSMYLCASSSRLRWAGELFFGEGSRLTVL.

This clonotype was seen only a few times. The V gene is TRBV7-9, the J gene TRBJ1-2; D is undetermined. The germline V and J ends were trimmed by 5 bases and 4 bases, with 11 bases remaining between them. The CDR3 contains 13 residues. Germline V CDR1 and CDR2: SEHNR, FQNEAQ (reference sequence). CDR3 sequence (DNA): TGTGCCAGCAGCCGAGTAGGATCCTATGGCTACACCTTC. This gives the protein CASSRVGSYGYTF.

This chain joins TRBV20-1 and TRBJ2-3; a possible D gene is TRBD1 (5 bases). Trimming cost V 6 bases and J 2 bases, with 15 bases left between them. CDR3 size: 14 residues. Germline V CDR1 and CDR2: DFQATT, SNEGSKA (reference sequence). CDR3 DNA sequence: TGCAGTGCCAACCCACCGACAGACACAGATACGCAGTATTTT. Translated: CSANPPTDTDTQYF.

The chain is built from TRBV4-1 and TRBJ1-1; the D gene is possibly TRBD1 (5 bases). CDR1 is MGHRA and CDR2 is YSYEKL in the germline V gene. V was clipped by 10 bases and J by 1 base, with 19 bases between them. This CDR3 contains 15 residues. This CDR3 is CANTFGRGSNTEAFF. DNA for the CDR3: TGCGCCAACACCTTCGGACGGGGGTCGAACACTGAAGCTTTCTTT.

This clonotype was seen at least ten times. This chain connects TRBV7-9 to TRBJ1-1; D is ambiguous. This CDR3 region has 15 residues. V lost 6 bases and J lost 0, with 14 bases in between. Germline V lookup: CDR1 SEHNR, CDR2 FQNEAQ (reference sequence). The CDR3: CASRPRRSMNTEAFF. As DNA, the CDR3 is TGTGCCAGCAGACCCCGACGGAGCATGAACACTGAAGCTTTCTTT.

This clonotype was recorded many times. This chain connects TRBV29-1 to TRBJ2-7, with D perhaps matching TRBD1 (6 bases). CDR1 is SQVTM and CDR2 is ANQGSEA in the germline V gene. Deletions cut 2 bases from V and 2 bases from J, with 13 bases between. The CDR3 extends over 14 amino acids. The CDR3 region is CSVESPGQTYEQYF. For the CDR3, the DNA is TGCAGCGTTGAAAGCCCAGGACAGACCTACGAGCAGTACTTC.

The sample holds many counts of this clonotype. V gene TRBV7-9 combines with J gene TRBJ2-7; no firm D call. CDR1 is SEHNR, CDR2 FQNEAQ, per germline (reference sequence). The CDR3 is 14 residues long. Trimming left V 1 base short and J 3 bases short, with 10 bases between. The CDR3 here is CASSLDDDFYEQYF. The CDR3 DNA follows: TGTGCCAGCAGCTTAGATGATGATTTCTACGAGCAGTACTTC.

V gene TRBV6-2 or TRBV6-3 combines with J gene TRBJ1-1; D is unclear. The CDR3 spans 14 residues. Trimming pared 2 bases from V and 2 bases from J, leaving 9 bases between. Germline V gene data show CDR1 as MNHEY and CDR2 as SVGEGT. For the CDR3, the DNA is TGTGCCAGCAGTTACCCCGTATTAAACACTGAAGCTTTCTTT. Protein: CASSYPVLNTEAFF.

This clonotype occurred many times. This chain links TRBV7-9 with TRBJ1-1; D perhaps matches TRBD1 (5 bases). The CDR3 spans 15 residues. V lost 3 bases and J 5 bases, leaving 16 bases between the germline ends. Germline values: CDR1 SEHNR, CDR2 FQNEAQ (reference sequence). The CDR3 bases are TGTGCCAGCAGCTTGACTTTAGGGGAGAGTACTGAAGCTTTCTTT. This encodes CASSLTLGESTEAFF.

Worth noting for this clonotype: Given a much more abundant clone one base away, this may be a read error. This chain's CDR3 is CTSSPNSGLAGGQDTQYF. The CDR3 DNA sequence: TGTACCAGCAGCCCGAACTCCGGACTAGCGGGGGGGCAAGATACGCAGTATTTT. The chain couples TRBV7-6 to TRBJ2-3, with TRBD2 identical over 15 bases. The germline CDR1 and CDR2 sequences are SGHVS and FNYEAQ. This CDR3 is 18 amino acids long.